This T cell receptor (beta chain) was captured in a study of radiation and T cells in renal cell carcinoma (TCRdb year 2020). Some background on the complete study: The samples were drawn from a clinical trial, where primary renal cell carcinomas were treated with 15 Gy of stereotactic body radiation therapy and then removed by nephrectomy 4 weeks afterward. A total of 53 samples underwent TCR beta sequencing, made up of about 26 tumors and approximately 27 peripheral blood samples. Across all 50 or so samples, 4,016,671 unique CDR3 nucleotide sequences, encoding approximately 2.5 million unique CDR3 amino acid sequences, were identified.

This clone was recorded only once. Its recognized antigen is unknown. It has no much larger one-base neighbor in the sample; base qualities were not kept. There are 13 amino acids in the CDR3, from cysteine to phenylalanine inclusive. Only the CDR3 part of the read is kept: 39 bases, read in frame from the first base. V and J are truncated by 0 bases and 6 bases respectively, leaving an intervening sequence of 9 bases. CDR1 and CDR2 are drawn from the germline V gene: LGHNT, FRNRAP. The full study reports these points: Effects of radiation dose or scheduling on the TCR repertoire could not be addressed with the single-armed trial design. In blood, the top tumor clonotypes increased between baseline and 2 weeks post-radiation and then shrank by 4 weeks, which suggests that tumor-resident clones expanded only transiently. Tracking of blood repertoire dynamics stopped at four to five weeks after treatment, with no follow-up past that point. Because no pretreatment tumor biopsies were available, whether clonotypes were present in the tumor at baseline could not be determined.

TCR beta libraries were generated from genomic DNA with the immunoSEQ kit, following the manufacturer's recommendations. To prepare libraries, a first multiplex PCR with proprietary primers was run, followed by a second PCR that added unique barcodes, and a bead cleanup was done after each round. Each sample batch included a kit-provided positive control reaction and a negative control reaction. The final libraries underwent checking on an Agilent 4200 TapeStation D1000 ScreenTape, volumetric pooling, and quantification by qPCR. Sequencing ran on an Illumina NextSeq500 with a MidOutput 150-cycle cartridge, using 156 Read1 and 15 Index1 cycles with kit custom primers. The pooled library was loaded at around 0.98 pM, with an approximately 20% PhiX control spiked in. The published analysis was carried out like this. Vendor-processed data were analyzed in R, and a clonotype was defined as all T cells sharing the same CDR3 nucleotide sequence. For clone abundance analyses, frequencies were normalized to the 10,000 most abundant clones in each sample. Public T cell clones, which averaged fewer than five per sample, were removed prior to analysis. An abundance difference of at least 32-fold between compartments was the criterion for calling clonotypes tumor-enriched or baseline blood-enriched. A beta-binomial differential abundance model was used to identify clonotypes that were expanded or contracted between blood time points. Tumor-blood repertoire similarity was measured with the Baroni-Urbani and Buser coefficient, and group comparisons used two-tailed Wilcoxon tests in R. In its TCRdb copy, this immuneACCESS table keeps in-frame sequences only and misses some clones. Where compared with another copy, unresolved V genes explain less than half of these, and the others have no known cause. That table supplies the V and J calls and clone size; D and trimming were determined from the DNA. The sample yields 60,000 to 65,000 clones; roughly four fifths were counted once. Roughly 7% of the sample belongs to the ten largest clones.

The time point label corresponds to: blood 2 weeks post-SBRT. The treatment or condition label, read with the paper, signifies: 15 Gy SBRT to primary tumor, nephrectomy 4 weeks later. To track tumor-enriched clonotypes, serial peripheral blood was sampled from radiation-treated patients at baseline and at 2 weeks and 4 weeks after SBRT. All patients had renal cell carcinoma with clear cell pathology. Genomic DNA for TCR sequencing was prepared using the QIAamp DNA Blood Mini Kit (Qiagen). Samples were included in the analyses only if all quality control checks were passed. The V and J genes are TRBV12-5 and TRBJ2-7; no D gene call is confident. The receptor's source is a man aged 55 to 69 with renal cell carcinoma. The sequencing used blood, collected from a patient whose treatment included radiotherapy and nephrectomy. The bases are TGTGCTAGTGGTTTGGTGGGTATTGGCGAGCAGTACTTC. This gives the protein CASGLVGIGEQYF. The reference TRBV12-5 and TRBJ2-7 proteins fill in what lies around the CDR3, so the full variable domain reads DARVTQTPRHKVTEMGQEVTMRCQPILGHNTVFWYRQTMMQGLELLAYFRNRAPLDDSGMPKDRFSAEMPDATLATLKIQPSEPRDSAVYFCASGLVGIGEQYFGPGTRLTVT.